This entry features one TCR beta chain sequence. Antigen unknown. PCR employed 60 Vbeta and 13 Jbeta primers. Profiled with immunoSEQ multiplex PCR; TCRdb holds only in-frame clones, not every one. This repertoire shows roughly 160,000 clones, about 85% found once; its top ten account for 1%. These data come from a study of cytomegalovirus exposure and HLA in healthy donors. Study information: Across under 450 genotyped donors, approximately 80% landed in the Caucasian-associated ancestry cluster.

Whole-study findings and limits: Researchers reported in a later analysis that a missense DCLRE1C variant was tied to TCR beta V- and J-gene trimming. A few of the chains that were CMV-associated were confirmed in vitro to be specific for CMV antigens. The presence/absence work took it that sequencing depth was about the same across donors.

The V end was cut by 3 bases, the J end by 8 bases, with 19 bases between. Per germline, CDR1 SGHAT and CDR2 FQNNGV. This CDR3 is 15 amino acids long. The rearrangement uses TRBV11-2 and TRBJ1-2; D remains ambiguous. The clonotype comes from a boy between 2 and 10 years old in good health and CMV-seronegative. The sequenced material came from PBMCs. CDR3 in amino acids: CASSFSPGNREGYTF. The CDR3 DNA sequence: TGTGCCAGCAGCTTTAGTCCGGGGAATCGTGAAGGCTACACCTTC. The full variable domain, with the rest looked up from reference TRBV11-2 and TRBJ1-2, is EAGVAQSPRYKIIEKRQSVAFWCNPISGHATLYWYQQILGQGPKLLIQFQNNGVVDDSQLPKDRFSAERLKGVDSTLKIQPAKLEDSAVYLCASSFSPGNREGYTFGSGTRLTVV.